This is a list of T cell receptor beta chains from one sample in a study of long-term antiretroviral therapy in people with HIV. Clones were read by immunoSEQ multiplex PCR, and TCRdb kept only the in-frame ones, dropping some. Here the sample spans roughly 29,000 clones, around three quarters being singletons. Sample: unsorted PBMCs, taken 0.3 years after starting antiretroviral therapy. These receptor sequences come from a man aged 35 to 55 with HIV. Each CDR3 is given with its conserved first and last residue. A D gene is named only where the DNA matches it firmly. The size field is filled for only some rows; it gives once, few, many or a size class.

V,D,size,J,DNA,CDR3
TRBV7-2,.,.,TRBJ2-5,TGTGCCAGCACCATCTCCCCGGGGCAAGAGACCCAGTACTTC,CASTISPGQETQYF
TRBV4-3,TRBD2,.,TRBJ2-7,TGCGCCAGCAGCCAAGGACTAGCGAACTACGAGCAGTACTTC,CASSQGLANYEQYF
TRBV5-5,.,.,TRBJ2-3,TGTGCCAGCAGCTTGGGACTCTCACGAGGGTCAGATACGCAGTATTTT,CASSLGLSRGSDTQYF
TRBV2,.,few,TRBJ2-7,TGTGCCAGCAGTGCGAAAGGAAACGACCCCTATTACGAGCAGTACTTC,CASSAKGNDPYYEQYF
TRBV9,.,.,TRBJ1-3,TGTGCCAGCAGCGTAGAAGCAGGGACTGGAAACACCATATATTTT,CASSVEAGTGNTIYF
TRBV29-1,.,.,TRBJ1-1,TGCAGCGGTGGGGACGGAGCGGTGGACACTGAAGCTTTCTTT,CSGGDGAVDTEAFF
TRBV4-3,TRBD1,.,TRBJ2-7,TGCGCCAGCAGCACTGGACAGGGTGTTTACTACGAGCAGTACTTC,CASSTGQGVYYEQYF
TRBV18,.,once,TRBJ2-6,TGTGCCAGCTCACCACGAAGTTCTGGGGCCAACGTCCTGACTTTC,CASSPRSSGANVLTF
TRBV23-1,.,.,TRBJ1-4,TGCGCCAGCAGTCAATCGTCAGGGGCCAACGTCATGTATGAAAAACTGTTTTTT,CASSQSSGANVMYEKLFF
TRBV2,.,.,TRBJ1-1,TGTGCCAGCACGATCCCTGTTGGAGAAGCTTTCTTT,CASTIPVGEAFF
TRBV19,.,.,TRBJ1-5,TGTGCCAGTATGGGGGGGGCGAGGAGTCAGCCCCAGCATTTT,CASMGGARSQPQHF
TRBV5-1,TRBD1,.,TRBJ1-1,TGCGCCAGCAGCTTGGGGGGACAGTATAACACTGAAGCTTTCTTT,CASSLGGQYNTEAFF
TRBV19,.,.,TRBJ2-5,TGTGCCAGTAGTATCCGGGACCGGCTGCAAGAGACCCAGTACTTC,CASSIRDRLQETQYF
TRBV7-9,.,few,TRBJ2-7,TGTGCCAGCAGCTTAGCGGGGATAGCCTACGAGCAGTACTTC,CASSLAGIAYEQYF
TRBV5-1,TRBD1,.,TRBJ2-7,TGCGCCAGCACCCGGGACAGGGGGCCTCCACGCGAGCAGTACTTC,CASTRDRGPPREQYF
TRBV30,.,.,TRBJ1-2,TGTGCCTGGAGCCTCGGTATTAACTATGGCTACACCTTC,CAWSLGINYGYTF
TRBV27,.,.,TRBJ2-7,TGTGCCAGCAGTTTAGGAGGGTTTGCCTACGAGCAGTACTTC,CASSLGGFAYEQYF
TRBV6-6,.,.,TRBJ2-5,TGTGCCAGCAGTTACTCTTACGGGGAACTGGAGACCCAGTACTTC,CASSYSYGELETQYF
TRBV4-3,TRBD2,.,TRBJ2-1,TGCGCCAGCAGCCAAGAGTCACCGACTAGCTATTCCTACAATGAGCAGTTCTTC,CASSQESPTSYSYNEQFF
TRBV5-1,TRBD1,.,TRBJ1-4,TGCGCCAGCAGCTTGGCCGGACAGGGGGGGGGTGAAAAACTGTTTTTT,CASSLAGQGGGEKLFF
TRBV7-2,TRBD2,once,TRBJ2-1,TGTGCCAGCAGCTTAGTAGGGGGACTAGGACCCTACAATGAGCAGTTCTTC,CASSLVGGLGPYNEQFF
TRBV4-3,TRBD2,.,TRBJ2-2,TGCGCCAGTAACGGGGGGGGCACCGGGGAGCTGTTTTTT,CASNGGGTGELFF
TRBV27,TRBD2,.,TRBJ2-2,TGTGCCAGCAGTCCCCGGGTAGCGGGCCTGACTTCGAACACCGGGGAGCTGTTTTTT,CASSPRVAGLTSNTGELFF
TRBV7-8,TRBD1,.,TRBJ2-1,TGTGCCAGCAGCTTGCGACAGGGGTCCTACAATGAGCAGTTCTTC,CASSLRQGSYNEQFF
TRBV11-2,TRBD1,.,TRBJ2-5,TGTGCCAGCAGCGCCGGGACAGGGGTTTATGAGACCCAGTACTTC,CASSAGTGVYETQYF
TRBV13,.,.,TRBJ2-3,TGTGCCAGCAGCCTGGGACCCGGTAAAGATACGCAGTATTTT,CASSLGPGKDTQYF
TRBV28,TRBD1,.,TRBJ2-2,TGTGCCAGCAGTTTCCAATCGGGACAGGGGAACACCGGGGAGCTGTTTTTT,CASSFQSGQGNTGELFF
TRBV9,.,few,TRBJ1-2,TGTGCCAGCAGCGTAAGGGGGGGCTACACCTTC,CASSVRGGYTF
TRBV6-5,.,.,TRBJ1-2,TGTGCCAGCAGTTACTCCGGGGTTGGCTATGGCTACACCTTC,CASSYSGVGYGYTF
TRBV15,TRBD1,.,TRBJ1-4,TGTGCCACCAGCAGAGGTCGACAGGGAGGGGAAAAACTGTTTTTT,CATSRGRQGGEKLFF
TRBV5-1,.,once,TRBJ2-3,TGCGCCAGCAGTGGGACATCCTTCACAGATACGCAGTATTTT,CASSGTSFTDTQYF
TRBV5-6,.,few,TRBJ1-1,TGTGCCAGCAGCCCGGACGCCCGAGGCTTAAACACTGAAGCTTTCTTT,CASSPDARGLNTEAFF
TRBV7-2,TRBD2,.,TRBJ2-3,TGTGCCAGCACCCTGGGAGGACTAGCGGGGGGCACAGATACGCAGTATTTT,CASTLGGLAGGTDTQYF
TRBV7-2,.,.,TRBJ2-7,TGTGCCAGCAGCTTAGCAGTTCCAGCTTTCTACGAGCAGTACTTC,CASSLAVPAFYEQYF
TRBV15,TRBD2,.,TRBJ2-1,TGTGCCACCAGCAAAATAGCGGGGGGTACGGATGAGCAGTTCTTC,CATSKIAGGTDEQFF
TRBV2,.,.,TRBJ1-1,TGTGCCAGCAGTTCTCCACCTGAAGCTTTCTTT,CASSSPPEAFF
TRBV5-5,.,.,TRBJ1-2,TGTGCCAGCAGCTTGACGGGACTGGAAATCGAGGGCTACACCTTC,CASSLTGLEIEGYTF
TRBV7-9,.,.,TRBJ2-7,TGTGCCAGCAGCCCAGGTAACGAGCAGTACTTC,CASSPGNEQYF
TRBV28,.,.,TRBJ2-5,TGTGCCAGCAGTTCAATTACGTATCAAGAGACCCAGTACTTC,CASSSITYQETQYF
TRBV9,TRBD1,.,TRBJ1-1,TGTGCCAGCAGCGTGGACCAAGGACAGGCCTACACTGAAGCTTTCTTT,CASSVDQGQAYTEAFF
TRBV16,.,.,TRBJ2-7,TGTGCCAGCAGCCAAAGTGGTCCAGCCTACGAGCAGTACTTC,CASSQSGPAYEQYF
TRBV4-3,TRBD1,.,TRBJ1-2,TGCGCCAGCAGCCACGGCCATATTGACAGGGAGATATTGGGCTACACCTTC,CASSHGHIDREILGYTF
TRBV7-2,TRBD2,.,TRBJ2-2,TGTGCCAGCAGCTTAGAAATAGCGGGCACCGGGGAGCTGTTTTTT,CASSLEIAGTGELFF
TRBV13,.,.,TRBJ2-7,TGTGCCAGCAGTAAACCGGGACAAATCTACGAGCAGTACTTC,CASSKPGQIYEQYF
TRBV9,.,.,TRBJ2-1,TGTGCCAGCAGCGTATCAGGGAACTACAATGAGCAGTTCTTC,CASSVSGNYNEQFF